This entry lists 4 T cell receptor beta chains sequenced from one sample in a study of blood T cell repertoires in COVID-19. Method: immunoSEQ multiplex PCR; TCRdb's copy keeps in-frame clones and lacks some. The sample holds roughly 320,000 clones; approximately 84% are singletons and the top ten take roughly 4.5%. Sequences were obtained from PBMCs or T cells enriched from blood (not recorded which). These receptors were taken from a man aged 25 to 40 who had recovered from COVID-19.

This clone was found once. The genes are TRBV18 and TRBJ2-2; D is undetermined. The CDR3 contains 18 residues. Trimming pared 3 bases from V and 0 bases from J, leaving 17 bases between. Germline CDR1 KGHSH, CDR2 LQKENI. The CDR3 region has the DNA TGTGCCAGCTCACCCCAATGGCCAGCTGCGGCGAACACCGGGGAGCTGTTTTTT. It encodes CASSPQWPAAANTGELFF.

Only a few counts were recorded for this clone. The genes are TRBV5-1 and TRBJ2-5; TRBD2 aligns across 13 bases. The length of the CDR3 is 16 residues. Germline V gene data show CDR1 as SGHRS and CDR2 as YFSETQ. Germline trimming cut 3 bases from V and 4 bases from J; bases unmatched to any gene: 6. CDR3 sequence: CASSWGTSGISETQYF. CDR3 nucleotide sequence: TGCGCCAGCAGCTGGGGGACTAGCGGGATCTCAGAGACCCAGTACTTC.

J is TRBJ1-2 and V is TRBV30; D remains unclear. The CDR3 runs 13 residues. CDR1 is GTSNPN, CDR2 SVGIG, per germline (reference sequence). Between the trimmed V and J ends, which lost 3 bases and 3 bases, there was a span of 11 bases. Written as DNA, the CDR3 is TGTGCCTGGAGGGTGGGCCAGGACTATGGCTACACCTTC. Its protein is CAWRVGQDYGYTF. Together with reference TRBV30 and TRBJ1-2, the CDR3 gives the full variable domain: SQTIHQWPATLVQPVGSPLSLECTVEGTSNPNLYWYRQAAGRGLQLLFYSVGIGQISSEVPQNLSASRPQDRQFILSSKKLLLSDSGFYLCAWRVGQDYGYTFGSGTRLTVV.

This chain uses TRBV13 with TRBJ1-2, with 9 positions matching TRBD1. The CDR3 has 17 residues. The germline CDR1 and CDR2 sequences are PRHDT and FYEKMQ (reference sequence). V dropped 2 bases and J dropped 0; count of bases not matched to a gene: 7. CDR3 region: CASSLNRGPQSNYGYTF. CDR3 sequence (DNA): TGTGCCAGCAGCTTAAACAGGGGGCCCCAATCTAACTATGGCTACACCTTC.